These 21 T cell receptor beta chains were sequenced from one sample in a study of blood T cell repertoires in COVID-19. Sequencing used immunoSEQ multiplex PCR; TCRdb keeps in-frame clones, though not all of them. Among 200,000 to 250,000 clones listed, roughly 89% were seen once. The specimen was PBMCs or T cells enriched from blood (not recorded which). These TCRs come from a woman aged 40 to 49 who had recovered from COVID-19.

This clone was counted only a few times. The rearrangement joins TRBV5-1 to TRBJ1-4; D gene ambiguous. CDR1 is SGHRS and CDR2 is YFSETQ in the germline V gene. V was trimmed by 4 bases and J by 7 bases, leaving 11 bases between them. The CDR3 sequence is 13 residues long. The DNA of the CDR3 is TGCGCCAGCAGCCCTGCCCGGGGTGAAAAACTGTTTTTT. As protein: CASSPARGEKLFF.

The chain carries TRBV5-1 and TRBJ2-5; 10 positions match TRBD2. Germline trimming cut 1 base from V and 5 bases from J; bases unmatched to any gene: 2. Per germline, CDR1 SGHRS and CDR2 YFSETQ. CDR3 size: 14 residues. The CDR3 reads CASSLLAGVETQYF. As DNA, the CDR3 is TGCGCCAGCAGCTTGCTAGCGGGAGTGGAGACCCAGTACTTC.

This chain links TRBV19 with TRBJ1-2; D may be TRBD1 (6 bases). Germline V gene sequence: CDR1 LNHDA, CDR2 SQIVND (reference sequence). The V gene lost 5 bases and the J gene lost 8 bases, with 15 bases spanning the gap. The CDR3 runs to 13 residues. The CDR3 here is CASSSTIGQGYTF. In DNA form, the CDR3 reads TGTGCCAGTAGTTCCACTATCGGACAGGGCTACACCTTC.

The CDR3 sequence: CASSSSQGPSYEQYV. The CDR3 DNA sequence: TGTGCCAGCAGCTCGTCACAGGGCCCCTCCTACGAGCAGTACGTC. The gene calls are TRBV11-3 and TRBJ2-7; TRBD1 might be the D (6 bases). The V gene lost 4 bases and the J gene lost 0 bases, with 13 bases spanning the gap. The germline V gene encodes CDR1 SGHNT and CDR2 YENEEA. The length of the CDR3 is 15 residues.

This clone turned up a few times. The rearrangement uses TRBV27 and TRBJ2-3, with TRBD1 matching over 9 bases. Germline V gene lookup returns CDR1 MNHEY and CDR2 SMNVEV (reference sequence). This CDR3 is built from 16 residues. Losses at the gene ends were 6 bases for V and 3 bases for J; bases not matched to a gene: 10. Written as DNA, the CDR3 is TGTGCCAGCAGCGACACAGGGGGCTCGGGTACAGATACGCAGTATTTT. Translation: CASSDTGGSGTDTQYF.

V is TRBV10-3 and J is TRBJ2-3, with 8 bases aligning to TRBD2. CDR1 is ENHRY, CDR2 SYGVKD, per germline. The CDR3 is 16 amino acids. After removal of 0 bases from V and 0 bases from J, the junction contained 2 bases not matched to a gene. The CDR3 DNA is TGTGCCATCAGTGAGTCGCCTAGCGGGAGCACAGATACGCAGTATTTT. It encodes CAISESPSGSTDTQYF.

The chain employs TRBV5-1 and TRBJ2-3; the match to TRBD2 covers 8 bases. The V and J ends lost 0 bases and 2 bases, in that order; junction bases with no gene match: 5. The CDR3 extends over 16 amino acids. Germline CDR1 is SGHRS and CDR2 is YFSETQ. In nucleotides, the CDR3 is TGCGCCAGCAGCTTGGATGCAGCGGGAGACACAGATACGCAGTATTTT. Translating it yields CASSLDAAGDTDTQYF.

This chain connects TRBV7-2 to TRBJ1-5; possible D gene TRBD1, 6 bases. The CDR3 is 14 residues long. Germline V gene data show CDR1 as SGHTA and CDR2 as FQGNSA. With 5 bases removed from V and 6 bases from J, the gap between germline ends came to 14 bases. CDR3 in amino acids: CASSRPGAGQPQHF. DNA of the CDR3: TGTGCCAGCAGCCGTCCAGGGGCGGGTCAGCCCCAGCATTTT.

This chain uses TRBV19 with TRBJ1-4; D perhaps matches TRBD1 (6 bases). The V end was cut by 3 bases, the J end by 10 bases, with 15 bases between. This CDR3 contains 14 residues. In germline, CDR1 is LNHDA, CDR2 SQIVND (reference sequence). The CDR3, as DNA: TGTGCCAGTAGTATCGGTCCACAGGGCGGAAAACTGTTTTTT. Translation: CASSIGPQGGKLFF.

The rearrangement joins TRBV5-6 to TRBJ1-1; the match to TRBD1 covers 8 bases. Germline CDR1 is SGHDT and CDR2 is YYEEEE. This CDR3 contains 17 residues. Trimming at V came to 4 bases and at J to 6 bases, leaving 17 bases not matched to a gene. The CDR3 region has the DNA TGTGCCAGCAGCGACTGGACAGGGTTTTTCACTCGGGCTGAAGCTTTCTTT. This translates into CASSDWTGFFTRAEAFF.

The V gene is TRBV7-2, the J gene TRBJ2-3; 8 positions match TRBD2. Trimming removed 2 bases from V and 2 bases from J; junction bases left unmatched: 6. Germline loops: CDR1 SGHTA, CDR2 FQGNSA. This CDR3 region has 16 residues. The CDR3 nucleotides are TGTGCCAGCAGCTTAAAACTAGCGGTAATCACAGATACGCAGTATTTT. Translation gives CASSLKLAVITDTQYF.

V usage is TRBV29-1 and J usage is TRBJ2-2; D unclear. Trimming took 2 bases from V and 3 from J, leaving 13 bases between them. Germline CDR1 is SQVTM and CDR2 is ANQGSEA. CDR3 length: 15 amino acids. The CDR3 spells CSVEFLNSDTGELFF. DNA for the CDR3: TGCAGCGTTGAATTTCTTAATTCGGACACCGGGGAGCTGTTTTTT.

CDR3 in DNA: TGTGCCAGCAGCGAGGGGACTAGCGGGAGGGCCGTAGGGGAGACCCAGTACTTC. Its protein is CASSEGTSGRAVGETQYF. The genes are TRBV9 and TRBJ2-5, with 16 bases fitting TRBD2. The CDR3 sequence is 18 residues long. The germline V gene encodes CDR1 SGDLS and CDR2 YYNGEE. The trim removed 3 bases at V and 5 bases at J, leaving 10 bases unmatched.

The chain couples TRBV7-8 to TRBJ2-3; D unclear. CDR3 size: 14 residues. Trimming cost V 2 bases and J 3 bases, with 9 bases left between them. The germline CDR1 and CDR2 sequences are SGHVS and FQNEAQ. The CDR3 DNA reads as TGTGCCAGCAGCTTAATAGTTTCTACAGATACGCAGTATTTT. Its protein is CASSLIVSTDTQYF.

This chain uses TRBV28 with TRBJ2-3; a possible D gene is TRBD1 (6 bases). With 7 bases removed from V and 2 bases from J, the gap between germline ends came to 19 bases. The CDR3 covers 16 residues. The germline CDR1 and CDR2 sequences are MDHEN and SYDVKM. The CDR3 DNA follows: TGTGCCAGCATCGAGAGAGGGGGTCGCGTCACAGATACGCAGTATTTT. This encodes CASIERGGRVTDTQYF. The complete variable domain, with remaining parts taken from reference TRBV28 and TRBJ2-3, reads DVKVTQSSRYLVKRTGEKVFLECVQDMDHENMFWYRQDPGLGLRLIYFSYDVKMKEKGDIPEGYSVSREKKERFSLILESASTNQTSMYLCASIERGGRVTDTQYFGPGTRLTVL.

The V and J genes are TRBV5-1 and TRBJ2-1, with 7 positions matching TRBD2. Germline CDR1 SGHRS, CDR2 YFSETQ. This CDR3 is built from 16 residues. V lost 0 bases to trimming and J lost 3 bases; unmatched junction nucleotides: 6. This CDR3 reads CASSLAPGTNYNEQFF. Here the CDR3 DNA reads TGCGCCAGCAGCTTGGCCCCCGGGACTAACTACAATGAGCAGTTCTTC.

The chain recombines TRBV14 with TRBJ1-6; 10 nucleotides agree with TRBD1. Germline CDR1 and CDR2: SGHDN and FVKESK. The CDR3 is made up of 15 amino acids. J gave up 7 bases and V 2 bases, and 2 bases lay outside the gene matches. The CDR3 loop is CASSQLGQGNSPLHF. CDR3 bases: TGTGCCAGCAGCCAACTGGGACAGGGGAATTCACCCCTCCACTTT.

The count of this clone is one. This chain joins TRBV7-8 and TRBJ2-2; 7 bases match TRBD2. The CDR3 covers 16 residues. Trimming at V came to 1 base and at J to 7 bases, leaving 9 bases not matched to a gene. Germline V gene data show CDR1 as SGHVS and CDR2 as FQNEAQ. The CDR3 protein is CASSLVYRREYGELFF. CDR3 nucleotide sequence: TGTGCCAGCAGCTTAGTATATAGGCGGGAGTACGGGGAGCTGTTTTTT. Variable domain in full (rest from reference TRBV7-8 and TRBJ2-2): GAGVSQSPRYKVAKRGQDVALRCDPISGHVSLFWYQQALGQGPEFLTYFQNEAQLDKSGLPSDRFFAERPEGSVSTLKIQRTQQEDSAVYLCASSLVYRREYGELFFGEGSRLTVL.

The chain is built from TRBV28 and TRBJ2-3, with TRBD1 as a possible D gene (6 bases). V lost 4 bases and J lost 0, with 11 bases in between. This CDR3 is 15 amino acids long. Germline CDR1 reads MDHEN; CDR2 reads SYDVKM. The CDR3 loop is CASSSGQPSTDTQYF. Written as DNA, the CDR3 is TGTGCCAGCAGTTCCGGACAGCCCAGCACAGATACGCAGTATTTT.

The chain has TRBV7-9 and TRBJ1-2, with 7 positions matching TRBD1. Germline V gene lookup returns CDR1 SEHNR and CDR2 FQNEAQ (reference sequence). After removal of 5 bases from V and 4 bases from J, the junction contained 4 bases not matched to a gene. The CDR3 runs 13 residues. CDR3 DNA sequence: TGTGCCAGCAGCGACGGGACAGTCTATGGCTACACCTTC. Translation gives CASSDGTVYGYTF.

The chain uses TRBV5-8 and TRBJ1-2, with D perhaps matching TRBD1 (6 bases). V lost 5 bases and J 1 base, leaving 9 bases between the germline ends. The CDR3 loop spans 13 amino acids. Looked up from germline, CDR1 is SGHTS and CDR2 is YDEGEE. The CDR3 sequence is CASSRQVNYGYTF. The CDR3 DNA reads as TGTGCCAGCAGTCGACAGGTTAACTATGGCTACACCTTC.